This T cell receptor (beta chain) was obtained from a study of beta chain features in type 1 diabetes. Expressed TCRB transcripts were sequenced after all isolated RNA was converted to cDNA. The data were produced by immunoSEQ multiplex PCR, yet TCRdb's version contains in-frame clones alone and is incomplete. Of roughly 290,000 clones listed, roughly 8% are singletons. This clone appeared a few times. The sequenced sample consisted of central memory CD4+ T cells from blood. The source of this sequence is a woman between 18 and 30 years old in good health.

CDR3 in amino acids: CASSQAYETDTQYF. For the CDR3, the DNA is TGCGCCAGCAGCCAGGCCTACGAGACAGATACGCAGTATTTT. The chain carries TRBV5-1 and TRBJ2-3; D uncertain. The CDR3 spans 14 residues. From germline, CDR1 is SGHRS and CDR2 YFSETQ. Trimming took off 4 bases at V and 3 bases at J, with 12 bases between the two ends.